Listed below are T cell receptor beta chains from one sample, sequenced in a study of PD-L1 blockade in urothelial cancer. Repertoires were generated with immunoSEQ multiplex PCR, while TCRdb's copy carries only in-frame clones and drops some. The sample carries 2,500 to 3,000 clones, 33% recorded once. Sequenced here: tumor tissue, sampled before atezolizumab (anti-PD-L1) treatment. Receptor source: a man between 65 and 85 years old with urothelial cancer. Each CDR3 is given with its conserved first and last residue. The order of the fields is J gene, V gene, D gene, CDR3 protein. A D gene is named only where the DNA matches it firmly.

>TRBJ1-1|TRBV15|.
CATSRGGGPDYEAFF
>TRBJ2-3|TRBV4-1|TRBD2
CASSPASSGGHDTQYF
>TRBJ1-3|TRBV5-1|TRBD1
CASSSGQGGSGNTIYF
>TRBJ1-2|TRBV11-3|TRBD1
CASSLETGGNYGYTF
>TRBJ2-7|TRBV11-3|TRBD1
CASSLGTGWNRAHF
>TRBJ2-2|TRBV7-7|.
CASSLQTASNTGELFF
>TRBJ2-3|TRBV5-1|TRBD2
CASSGLAGVGTDTQYF
>TRBJ2-7|TRBV6-8|.
CASSKHRNSYEQYF
>TRBJ1-6|TRBV18|.
CASSYQDGGLSPLHF
>TRBJ2-7|TRBV11-3|TRBD2
CASSLRTSGNYEQYF
>TRBJ1-6|TRBV5-1|.
CASSPGTLNNSPLHF
>TRBJ1-4|TRBV19|TRBD1
CASSRADRAGGEKLFF
>TRBJ1-1|TRBV10-2|TRBD1
CASSGTGGSMNTEAFF
>TRBJ1-4|TRBV28|TRBD1
CASSSMGQGNEKLFF
>TRBJ1-2|TRBV11-3|.
CASSFGGLSYGYTF
>TRBJ1-6|TRBV9|TRBD1
CATSGGGYVLHF
>TRBJ1-6|TRBV11-3|.
CASSLSLGGLGTSPLHF
>TRBJ1-1|TRBV11-3|TRBD1
CASSPGTGGIMGTEAFF
>TRBJ1-1|TRBV11-3|.
CASSLGRQNTEAFF